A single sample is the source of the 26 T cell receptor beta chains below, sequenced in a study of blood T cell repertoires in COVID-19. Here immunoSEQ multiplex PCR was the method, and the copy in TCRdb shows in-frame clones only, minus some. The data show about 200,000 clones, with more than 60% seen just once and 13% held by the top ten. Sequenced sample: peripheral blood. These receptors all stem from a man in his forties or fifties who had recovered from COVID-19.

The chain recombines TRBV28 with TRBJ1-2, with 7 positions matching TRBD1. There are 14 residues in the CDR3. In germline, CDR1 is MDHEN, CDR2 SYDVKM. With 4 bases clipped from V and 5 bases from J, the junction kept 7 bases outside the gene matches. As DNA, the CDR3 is TGTGCCAGCAGTTCACAGGGGAGTTGGTATGGCTACACCTTC. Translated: CASSSQGSWYGYTF.

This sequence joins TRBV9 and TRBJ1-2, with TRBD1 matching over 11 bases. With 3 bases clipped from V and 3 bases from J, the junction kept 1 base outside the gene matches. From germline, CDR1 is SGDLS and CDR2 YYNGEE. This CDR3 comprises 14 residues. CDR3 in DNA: TGTGCCAGCAGCGCGGGACAGGGGGACTATGGCTACACCTTC. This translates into CASSAGQGDYGYTF. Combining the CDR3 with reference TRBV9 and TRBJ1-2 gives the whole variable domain DSGVTQTPKHLITATGQRVTLRCSPRSGDLSVYWYQQSLDQGLQFLIQYYNGEERAKGNILERFSAQQFPDLHSELNLSSLELGDSALYFCASSAGQGDYGYTFGSGTRLTVV.

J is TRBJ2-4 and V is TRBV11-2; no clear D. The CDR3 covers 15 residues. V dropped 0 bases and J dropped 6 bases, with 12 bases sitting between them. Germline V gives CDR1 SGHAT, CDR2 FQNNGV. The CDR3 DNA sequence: TGTGCCAGCAGCTTAGATTCCGTGTCGGGAAACATTCAGTACTTC. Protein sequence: CASSLDSVSGNIQYF. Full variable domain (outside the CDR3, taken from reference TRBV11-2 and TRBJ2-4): EAGVAQSPRYKIIEKRQSVAFWCNPISGHATLYWYQQILGQGPKLLIQFQNNGVVDDSQLPKDRFSAERLKGVDSTLKIQPAKLEDSAVYLCASSLDSVSGNIQYFGAGTRLSVL.

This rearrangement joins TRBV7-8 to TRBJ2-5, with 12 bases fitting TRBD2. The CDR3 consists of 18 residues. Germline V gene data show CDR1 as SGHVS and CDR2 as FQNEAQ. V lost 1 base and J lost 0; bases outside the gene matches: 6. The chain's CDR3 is CASSLVPSGRAHQETQYF. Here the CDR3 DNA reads TGTGCCAGCAGCTTAGTTCCTAGCGGGAGGGCCCACCAAGAGACCCAGTACTTC.

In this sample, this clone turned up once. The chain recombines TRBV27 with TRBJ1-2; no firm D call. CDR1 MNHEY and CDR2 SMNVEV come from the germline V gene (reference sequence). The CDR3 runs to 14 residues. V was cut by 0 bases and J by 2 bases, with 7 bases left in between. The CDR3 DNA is TGTGCCAGCAGTTTATCGTCAGGAAACTATGGCTACACCTTC. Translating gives CASSLSSGNYGYTF.

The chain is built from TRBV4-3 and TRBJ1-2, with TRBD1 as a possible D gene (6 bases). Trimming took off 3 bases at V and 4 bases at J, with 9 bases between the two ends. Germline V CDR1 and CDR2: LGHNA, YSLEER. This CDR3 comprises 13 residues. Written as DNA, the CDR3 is TGCGCCAGCAGCCATGGGGGCAGCTATGGCTACACCTTC. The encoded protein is CASSHGGSYGYTF.

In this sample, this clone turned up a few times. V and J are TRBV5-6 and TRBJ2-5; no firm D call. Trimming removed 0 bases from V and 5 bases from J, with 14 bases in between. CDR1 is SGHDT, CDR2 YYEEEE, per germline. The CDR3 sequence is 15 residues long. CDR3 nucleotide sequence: TGTGCCAGCAGCTTGGGATTGGGCTTCCGTGAGACCCAGTACTTC. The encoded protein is CASSLGLGFRETQYF.

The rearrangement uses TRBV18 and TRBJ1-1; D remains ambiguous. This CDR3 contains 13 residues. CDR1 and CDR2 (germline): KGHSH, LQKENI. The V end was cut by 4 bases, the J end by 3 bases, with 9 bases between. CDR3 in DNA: TGTGCCAGCTCACTTCGGCGGGACACTGAAGCTTTCTTT. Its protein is CASSLRRDTEAFF. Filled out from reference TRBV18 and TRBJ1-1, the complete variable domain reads NAGVMQNPRHLVRRRGQEARLRCSPMKGHSHVYWYRQLPEEGLKFMVYLQKENIIDESGMPKERFSAEFPKEGPSILRIQQVVRGDSAAYFCASSLRRDTEAFFGQGTRLTVV.

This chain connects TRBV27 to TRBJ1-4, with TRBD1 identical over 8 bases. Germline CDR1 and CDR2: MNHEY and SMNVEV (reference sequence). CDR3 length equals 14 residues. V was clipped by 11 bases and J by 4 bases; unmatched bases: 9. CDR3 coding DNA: TGTGCCTCAGCTGGGACAGGCTTTAATGAAAAACTGTTTTTT. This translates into CASAGTGFNEKLFF.

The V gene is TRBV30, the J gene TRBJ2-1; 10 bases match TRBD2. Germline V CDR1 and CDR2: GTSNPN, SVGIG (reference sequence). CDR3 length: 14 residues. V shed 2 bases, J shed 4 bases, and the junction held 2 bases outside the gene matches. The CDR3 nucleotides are TGTGCCTGGAGTCAACTAGCGGGATACAATGAGCAGTTCTTC. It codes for CAWSQLAGYNEQFF. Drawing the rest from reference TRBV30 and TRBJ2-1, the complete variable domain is SQTIHQWPATLVQPVGSPLSLECTVEGTSNPNLYWYRQAAGRGLQLLFYSVGIGQISSEVPQNLSASRPQDRQFILSSKKLLLSDSGFYLCAWSQLAGYNEQFFGPGTRLTVL.

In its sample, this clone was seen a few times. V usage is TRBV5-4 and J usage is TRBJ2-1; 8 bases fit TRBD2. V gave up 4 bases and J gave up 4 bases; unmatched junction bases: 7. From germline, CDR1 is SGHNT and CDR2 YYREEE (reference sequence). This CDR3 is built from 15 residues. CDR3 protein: CASSPSGRGYNEQFF. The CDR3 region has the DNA TGTGCCAGCAGCCCCAGCGGGAGAGGATACAATGAGCAGTTCTTC.

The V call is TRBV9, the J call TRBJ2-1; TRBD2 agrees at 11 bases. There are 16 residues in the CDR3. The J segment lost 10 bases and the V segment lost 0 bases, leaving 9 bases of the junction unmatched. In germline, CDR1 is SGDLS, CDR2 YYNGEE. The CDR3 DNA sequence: TGTGCCAGCAGCGTAGGATTAGCGGGAGGGATGGGAGAGCAGTTCTTC. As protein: CASSVGLAGGMGEQFF. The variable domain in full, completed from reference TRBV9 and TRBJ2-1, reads DSGVTQTPKHLITATGQRVTLRCSPRSGDLSVYWYQQSLDQGLQFLIQYYNGEERAKGNILERFSAQQFPDLHSELNLSSLELGDSALYFCASSVGLAGGMGEQFFGPGTRLTVL.

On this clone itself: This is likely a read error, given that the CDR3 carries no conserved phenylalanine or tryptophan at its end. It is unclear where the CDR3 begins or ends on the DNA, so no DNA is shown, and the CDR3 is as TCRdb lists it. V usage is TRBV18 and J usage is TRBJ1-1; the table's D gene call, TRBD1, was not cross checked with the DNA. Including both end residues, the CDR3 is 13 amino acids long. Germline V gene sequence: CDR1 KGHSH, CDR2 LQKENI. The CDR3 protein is CASSPVMGQSPIL.

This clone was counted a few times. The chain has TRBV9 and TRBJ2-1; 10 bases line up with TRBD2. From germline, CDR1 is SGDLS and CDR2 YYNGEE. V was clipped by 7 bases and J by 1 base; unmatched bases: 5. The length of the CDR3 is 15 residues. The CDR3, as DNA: TGTGCCAGCGGAGGACTAGCGGAGTCCTACAATGAGCAGTTCTTC. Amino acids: CASGGLAESYNEQFF.

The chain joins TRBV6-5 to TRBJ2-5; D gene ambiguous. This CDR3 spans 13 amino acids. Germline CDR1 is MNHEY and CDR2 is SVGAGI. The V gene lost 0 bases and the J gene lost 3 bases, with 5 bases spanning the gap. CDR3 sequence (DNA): TGTGCCAGCAGTTACTCTGACAAAGAGACCCAGTACTTC. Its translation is CASSYSDKETQYF.

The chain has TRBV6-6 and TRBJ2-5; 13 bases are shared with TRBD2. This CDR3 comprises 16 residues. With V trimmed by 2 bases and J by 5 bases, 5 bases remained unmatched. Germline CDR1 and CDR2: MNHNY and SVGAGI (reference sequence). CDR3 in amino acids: CASSYPGLAGEETQYF. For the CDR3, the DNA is TGTGCCAGCAGTTACCCAGGACTAGCGGGAGAGGAGACCCAGTACTTC.

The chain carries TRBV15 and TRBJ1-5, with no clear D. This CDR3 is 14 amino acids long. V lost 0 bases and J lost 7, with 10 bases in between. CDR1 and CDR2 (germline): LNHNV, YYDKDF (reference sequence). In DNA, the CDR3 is TGTGCCACCAGCAGAGACTCGACCGGGCAGCCCCAGCATTTT. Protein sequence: CATSRDSTGQPQHF.

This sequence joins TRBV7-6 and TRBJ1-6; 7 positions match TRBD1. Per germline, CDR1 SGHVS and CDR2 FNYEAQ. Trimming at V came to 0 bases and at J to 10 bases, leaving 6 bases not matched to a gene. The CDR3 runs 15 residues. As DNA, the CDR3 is TGTGCCAGCAGCTTAGCCGGGACAGCCAAATCACCCCTCCACTTT. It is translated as CASSLAGTAKSPLHF.

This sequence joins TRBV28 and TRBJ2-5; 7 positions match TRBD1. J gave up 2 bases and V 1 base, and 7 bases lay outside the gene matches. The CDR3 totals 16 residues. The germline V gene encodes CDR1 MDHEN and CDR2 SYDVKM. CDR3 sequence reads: CASSLLGRTGQETQYF. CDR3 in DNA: TGTGCCAGCAGTTTATTAGGCCGGACAGGACAAGAGACCCAGTACTTC. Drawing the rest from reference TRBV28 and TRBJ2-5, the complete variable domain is DVKVTQSSRYLVKRTGEKVFLECVQDMDHENMFWYRQDPGLGLRLIYFSYDVKMKEKGDIPEGYSVSREKKERFSLILESASTNQTSMYLCASSLLGRTGQETQYFGPGTRLLVL.

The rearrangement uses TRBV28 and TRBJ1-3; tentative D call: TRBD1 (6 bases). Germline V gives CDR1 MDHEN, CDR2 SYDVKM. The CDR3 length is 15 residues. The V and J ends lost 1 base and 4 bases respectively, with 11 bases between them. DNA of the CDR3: TGTGCCAGCAGTTTATCAGGGGTCGTCGGAAACACCATATATTTT. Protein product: CASSLSGVVGNTIYF.

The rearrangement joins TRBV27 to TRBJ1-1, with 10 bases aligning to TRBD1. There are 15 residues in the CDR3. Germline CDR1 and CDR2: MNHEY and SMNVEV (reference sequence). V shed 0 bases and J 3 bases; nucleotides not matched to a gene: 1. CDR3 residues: CASSLSGQGHTEAFF. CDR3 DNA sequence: TGTGCCAGCAGTTTATCGGGACAGGGGCACACTGAAGCTTTCTTT.

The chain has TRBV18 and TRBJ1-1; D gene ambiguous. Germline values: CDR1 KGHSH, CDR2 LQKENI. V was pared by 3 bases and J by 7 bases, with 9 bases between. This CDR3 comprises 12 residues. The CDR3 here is CASSPPRLEAFF. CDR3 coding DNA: TGTGCCAGCTCACCCCCCAGGCTTGAAGCTTTCTTT.

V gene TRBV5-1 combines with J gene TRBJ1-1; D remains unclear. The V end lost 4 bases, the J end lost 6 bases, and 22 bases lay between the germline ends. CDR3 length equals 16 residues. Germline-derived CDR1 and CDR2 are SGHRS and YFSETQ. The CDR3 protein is CASSVGSNRRSAEAFF. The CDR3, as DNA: TGCGCCAGCAGCGTCGGGTCAAACCGTCGAAGCGCTGAAGCTTTCTTT.

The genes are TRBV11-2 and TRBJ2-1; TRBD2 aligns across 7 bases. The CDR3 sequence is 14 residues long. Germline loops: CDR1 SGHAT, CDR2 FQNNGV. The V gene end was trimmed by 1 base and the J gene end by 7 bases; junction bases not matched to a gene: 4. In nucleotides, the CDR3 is TGTGCCAGCAGCTTAGCGGGGGGTTGGAATGAGCAGTTCTTC. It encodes CASSLAGGWNEQFF.

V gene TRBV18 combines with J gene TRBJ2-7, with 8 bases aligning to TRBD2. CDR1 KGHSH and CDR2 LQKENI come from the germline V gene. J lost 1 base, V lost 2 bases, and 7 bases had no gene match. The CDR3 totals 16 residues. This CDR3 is CASSPRVLAESYEQYF. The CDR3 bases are TGTGCCAGCTCACCAAGGGTACTAGCGGAATCCTACGAGCAGTACTTC.

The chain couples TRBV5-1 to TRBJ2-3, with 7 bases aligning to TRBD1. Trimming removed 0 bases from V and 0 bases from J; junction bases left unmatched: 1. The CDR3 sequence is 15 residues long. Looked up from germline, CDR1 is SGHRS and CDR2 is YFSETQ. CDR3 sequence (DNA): TGCGCCAGCAGCTTGGACAGGGGAAGCACAGATACGCAGTATTTT. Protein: CASSLDRGSTDTQYF.